One sample yielded the 9 T cell receptor beta chains listed below, sequenced in a study of CD8 T cells in ankylosing spondylitis. TCRdb re-analysed the 5' RACE reads in MiXCR, keeping a single row per CDR3 protein. The sample carries around 150,000 distinct CDR3 sequences, about a sixth recorded once. The sequencing sample was made of blood, either unsorted or a sorted T cell fraction (not recorded which). The receptors derive from a male donor with ankylosing spondylitis or in good health (not recorded which).

This clonotype has a count of ten or more. This chain links TRBV5-1 with TRBJ2-5; perhaps TRBD2 as D (5 bases). Looked up from germline, CDR1 is SGHRS and CDR2 is YFSETQ. Trimming shortened V by 6 bases and J by 1 base, and 10 bases separated the two germline ends. There are 13 residues in the CDR3. The CDR3 loop is CASNSGIQETQYF. CDR3 DNA sequence: TGCGCCAGCAACAGCGGTATCCAAGAGACCCAGTACTTC.

The table lists this clonotype with many counts. The chain employs TRBV5-1 and TRBJ2-1; 8 positions match TRBD1. Germline CDR1 and CDR2: SGHRS and YFSETQ. CDR3 size: 14 residues. V gave up 2 bases and J gave up 6 bases; unmatched junction bases: 4. In DNA form, the CDR3 reads TGCGCCAGCAGCTTCGGACAGGGCGGCAATGAGCAGTTCTTC. This sequence encodes CASSFGQGGNEQFF.

The genes are TRBV7-8 and TRBJ2-7; D is unclear. Germline CDR1 SGHVS, CDR2 FQNEAQ. V shed 1 base and J shed 3 bases, with 16 bases lying between them. CDR3 size: 16 residues. The CDR3 nucleotides are TGTGCCAGCAGCTTAGGCTGGCGGAGTGGGTTCTACGAGCAGTACTTC. Its translation: CASSLGWRSGFYEQYF.

V usage is TRBV5-6 and J usage is TRBJ2-3, with 10 bases fitting TRBD1. The CDR3 totals 17 residues. Per germline, CDR1 SGHDT and CDR2 YYEEEE. J was trimmed by 4 bases and V by 4 bases; bases with no gene match: 12. CDR3 loop: CASSPLGTGALADTQYF. For the CDR3, the DNA is TGTGCCAGCAGCCCCCTCGGGACAGGGGCCCTGGCAGATACGCAGTATTTT.

The sample holds many counts of this clonotype. The chain links TRBV12-3 or TRBV12-4 to TRBJ1-1; 8 nucleotides line up with TRBD1. The J segment lost 3 bases and the V segment lost 6 bases, leaving 3 bases of the junction unmatched. This CDR3 is built from 13 residues. This chain's CDR3 is CASSLTGDTEAFF. The CDR3 DNA reads TGTGCCAGCAGCCTGACAGGGGACACTGAAGCTTTCTTT.

This clonotype was seen a few times. The chain recombines TRBV7-6 with TRBJ2-3; weak D call: TRBD1 (6 bases). Germline CDR1 SGHVS, CDR2 FNYEAQ. This CDR3 region has 13 residues. Trimming took off 4 bases at V and 4 bases at J, with 9 bases between the two ends. The CDR3 DNA reads as TGTGCCAGCAGCTCAGGGGTAGCAGATACGCAGTATTTT. It encodes CASSSGVADTQYF.

Worth noting for this clonotype: A read error may explain this, as a much larger clone is one base away. This chain connects TRBV2 to TRBJ1-5, with a weak D call TRBD1 (6 bases). Per the germline V gene, CDR1 is SNHLY and CDR2 is FYNNEI. The length of the CDR3 is 14 residues. V shed 3 bases and J shed 7 bases, with 13 bases lying between them. The CDR3: CASSDWGAPQPQHF. CDR3 nucleotides: TGTGCCAGCAGTGATTGGGGGGCCCCACAGCCCCAGCATTTT. Based on the CDR3 plus reference TRBV2 and TRBJ1-5, the full variable domain is EPEVTQTPSHQVTQMGQEVILRCVPISNHLYFYWYRQILGQKVEFLVSFYNNEISEKSEIFDDQFSVERPDGSNFTLKIRSTKLEDSAMYFCASSDWGAPQPQHFGDGTRLSIL.

This clonotype was seen many times. The chain combines TRBV28 with TRBJ2-1; D may be TRBD1 (5 bases). This CDR3 has 16 amino acids. V lost 6 bases, J lost 3 bases, and 18 bases lay in between. The germline CDR1 and CDR2 sequences are MDHEN and SYDVKM. The CDR3 is CASSQGVINFYNEQFF. The CDR3, as DNA: TGTGCCAGCAGCCAAGGGGTCATAAATTTCTACAATGAGCAGTTCTTC.

Regarding this clonotype: Since a much larger clone is just one base distant, this may be a read error. The V gene is TRBV24-1, the J gene TRBJ2-1, with TRBD2 identical over 8 bases. CDR3 length: 13 amino acids. Germline V gene sequence: CDR1 KGHDR, CDR2 SFDVKD. The CDR3 region is CVTSEAGDNEQFF. The CDR3 region has the DNA TGTGTCACCAGTGAAGCGGGAGACAATGAGCAGTTCTTC.